This T cell receptor beta chain was observed in a study of blood T cell repertoires in COVID-19. Across the whole study: Sample material is recorded as cDNA or gDNA derived from T cells, B-cell-depleted T cells, or PBMCs.

The ends lost 3 bases at V and 4 bases at J; junction bases unmatched: 2. The CDR3 has 15 amino acids. Germline-derived CDR1 and CDR2 are MNHEY and SMNVEV (reference sequence). Enrollees, roughly 18 to 90 years old, lived in 24 US areas. Two negative PCRs, clearance, or symptom resolution characterized the recovered Cohort 3 donors. Comments on this clone: Other DNA sequences in the sample encode the same CDR3.

Some clones are missing from TCRdb's copy, which holds only in-frame ones; the method was immunoSEQ multiplex PCR. Of about 140,000 clones listed, 80% to 90% are singletons. This receptor was obtained from a man aged 55 to 70 who had recovered from COVID-19. The specimen was PBMCs or T cells enriched from blood (not recorded which). This chain joins TRBV27 and TRBJ2-1, with TRBD2 identical over 11 bases. The CDR3 here is CASSLIAGGYNEQFF. CDR3 in DNA: TGTGCCAGCAGTTTGATAGCGGGAGGGTACAATGAGCAGTTCTTC.